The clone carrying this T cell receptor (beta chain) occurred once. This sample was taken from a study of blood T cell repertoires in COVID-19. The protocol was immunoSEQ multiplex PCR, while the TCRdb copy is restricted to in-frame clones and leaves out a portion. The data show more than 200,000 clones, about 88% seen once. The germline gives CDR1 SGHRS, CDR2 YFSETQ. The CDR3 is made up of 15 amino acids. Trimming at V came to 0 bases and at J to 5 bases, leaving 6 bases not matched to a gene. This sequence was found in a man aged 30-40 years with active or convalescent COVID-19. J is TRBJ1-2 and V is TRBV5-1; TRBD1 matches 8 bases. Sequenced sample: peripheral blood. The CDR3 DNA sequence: TGCGCCAGCAGCTTGGAAGGGACAGGAGGGTATGGCTACACCTTC. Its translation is CASSLEGTGGYGYTF.